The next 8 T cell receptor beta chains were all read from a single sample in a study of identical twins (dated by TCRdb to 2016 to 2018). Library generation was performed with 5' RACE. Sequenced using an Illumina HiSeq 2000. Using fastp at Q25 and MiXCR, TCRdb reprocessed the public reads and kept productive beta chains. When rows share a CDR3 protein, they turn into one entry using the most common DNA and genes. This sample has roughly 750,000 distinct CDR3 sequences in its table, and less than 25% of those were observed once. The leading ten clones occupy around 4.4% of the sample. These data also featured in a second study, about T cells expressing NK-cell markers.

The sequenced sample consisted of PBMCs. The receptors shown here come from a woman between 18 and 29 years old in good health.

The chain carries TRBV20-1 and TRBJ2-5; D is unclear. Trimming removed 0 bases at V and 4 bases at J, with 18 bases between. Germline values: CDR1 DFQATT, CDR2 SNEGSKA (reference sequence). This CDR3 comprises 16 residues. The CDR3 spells CSARDHRAGRSETQYF. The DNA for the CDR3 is TGCAGTGCTAGAGATCATAGGGCCGGGCGGTCAGAGACCCAGTACTTC.

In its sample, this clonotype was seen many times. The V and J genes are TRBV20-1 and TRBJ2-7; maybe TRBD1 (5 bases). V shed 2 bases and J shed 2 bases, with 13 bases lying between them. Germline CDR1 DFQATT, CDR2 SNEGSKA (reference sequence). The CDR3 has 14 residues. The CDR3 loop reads CSARRPQGTYEQYF. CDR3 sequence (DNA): TGCAGTGCTAGACGTCCGCAGGGAACCTACGAGCAGTACTTC.

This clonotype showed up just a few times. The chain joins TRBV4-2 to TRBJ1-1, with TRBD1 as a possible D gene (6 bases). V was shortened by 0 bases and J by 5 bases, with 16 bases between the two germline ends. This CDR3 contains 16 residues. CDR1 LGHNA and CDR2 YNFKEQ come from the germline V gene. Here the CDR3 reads CASSQDETRGGTEAFF. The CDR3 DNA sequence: TGTGCCAGCAGCCAAGATGAGACCAGGGGAGGAACTGAAGCTTTCTTT.

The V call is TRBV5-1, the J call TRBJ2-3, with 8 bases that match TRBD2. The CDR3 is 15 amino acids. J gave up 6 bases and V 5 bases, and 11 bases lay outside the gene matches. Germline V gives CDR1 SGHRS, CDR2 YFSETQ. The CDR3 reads CASSPGLGSLDTQYF. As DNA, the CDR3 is TGCGCCAGCAGTCCGGGACTAGGGTCTTTGGATACGCAGTATTTT.

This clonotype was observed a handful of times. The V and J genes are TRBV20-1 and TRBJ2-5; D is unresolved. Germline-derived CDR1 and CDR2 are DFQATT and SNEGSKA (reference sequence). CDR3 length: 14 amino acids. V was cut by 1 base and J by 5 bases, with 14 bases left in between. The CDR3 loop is CSARVRAIRETQYF. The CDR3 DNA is TGCAGTGCTAGAGTCCGGGCTATTAGGGAGACCCAGTACTTC.

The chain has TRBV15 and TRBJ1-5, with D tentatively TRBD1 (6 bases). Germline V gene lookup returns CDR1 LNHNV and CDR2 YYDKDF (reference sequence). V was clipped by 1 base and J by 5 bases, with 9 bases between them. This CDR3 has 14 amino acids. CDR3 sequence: CATSRGGGDQPQHF. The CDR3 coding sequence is TGTGCCACCAGCAGAGGAGGGGGAGATCAGCCCCAGCATTTT.

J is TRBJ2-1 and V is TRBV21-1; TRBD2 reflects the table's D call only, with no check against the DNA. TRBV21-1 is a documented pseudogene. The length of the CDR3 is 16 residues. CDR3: CAIALSGLAKGREQFF. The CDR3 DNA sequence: TGTGCCATCGCATTGTCTGGACTAGCGAAGGGTAGGGAGCAGTTCTTC.

The CDR3 sequence: CASSWTGDYGYTF. CDR3 sequence (DNA): TGCGCCAGCAGCTGGACAGGGGACTATGGCTACACCTTC. This chain joins TRBV5-1 and TRBJ1-2, with 9 bases that match TRBD1. V dropped 3 bases and J dropped 3; count of bases not matched to a gene: 0. The germline V gene encodes CDR1 SGHRS and CDR2 YFSETQ. The CDR3 has 13 amino acids.